The next 10 T cell receptor beta chains were all read from a single sample in a study of blood T cell repertoires in COVID-19. The data were produced by immunoSEQ multiplex PCR, yet TCRdb's version contains in-frame clones alone and is incomplete. The sample gives 97,000 or so clones, roughly 82% of which show up once; 4.5% is in the top ten. The sample was peripheral blood. These receptors originate from a human donor in a cohort sampled during active COVID-19.

The gene calls are TRBV19 and TRBJ2-7; unclear D gene. CDR3 length: 13 amino acids. Germline values: CDR1 LNHDA, CDR2 SQIVND (reference sequence). The ends were cut back, 5 bases at V and 0 bases at J, with 8 bases in the middle. CDR3 amino acids: CASSARNSYEQYF. The DNA of the CDR3 is TGTGCCAGTAGTGCCAGAAACTCCTACGAGCAGTACTTC.

In this sample, this clone turned up a few times. This chain uses TRBV7-9 with TRBJ2-3, with D tentatively TRBD2 (7 bases). Germline values: CDR1 SEHNR, CDR2 FQNEAQ (reference sequence). The CDR3 consists of 15 residues. The V end lost 3 bases, the J end lost 8 bases, and 18 bases lay between the germline ends. CDR3 sequence reads: CASSLGGGLVGTQYF. CDR3 in DNA: TGTGCCAGCAGCTTGGGCGGGGGCCTCGTGGGTACGCAGTATTTT.

This chain joins TRBV7-9 and TRBJ2-3, with no clear D. This CDR3 comprises 13 residues. Per the germline V gene, CDR1 is SEHNR and CDR2 is FQNEAQ (reference sequence). V was trimmed by 1 base and J by 13 bases, leaving 15 bases between them. This CDR3 reads CASSLDLGSVEYF. In DNA, the CDR3 is TGTGCCAGCAGCTTAGATTTAGGCAGCGTAGAGTATTTT.

V is TRBV15 and J is TRBJ1-3, with unresolved D. Trimming took off 0 bases at V and 4 bases at J, with 7 bases between the two ends. Germline loops: CDR1 LNHNV, CDR2 YYDKDF (reference sequence). The CDR3 loop spans 14 amino acids. The CDR3 nucleotides read TGTGCCACCAGCAGAGATGTACAAGGAAACACCATATATTTT. Translating it yields CATSRDVQGNTIYF.

This chain links TRBV18 with TRBJ1-1; D is perhaps TRBD1 (5 bases). Germline V gene lookup returns CDR1 KGHSH and CDR2 LQKENI. CDR3 size: 14 residues. The V gene lost 6 bases and the J gene lost 1 base, with 12 bases spanning the gap. CDR3 sequence reads: CASSLTASNTEAFF. The CDR3 DNA reads as TGTGCCAGCTCGTTGACAGCGTCGAACACTGAAGCTTTCTTT.

J is TRBJ2-3 and V is TRBV19, with 11 bases identical to TRBD2. Germline values: CDR1 LNHDA, CDR2 SQIVND (reference sequence). There are 15 residues in the CDR3. Unmatched junction bases numbered 2, after V lost 5 bases and J lost 1 base. For the CDR3, the DNA is TGTGCCAGTAGTCCGGGACTAGCGGGCACAGATACGCAGTATTTT. It specifies CASSPGLAGTDTQYF.

This clone has a handful of counts. The V call is TRBV4-2, the J call TRBJ1-2, with D tentatively TRBD1 (6 bases). The CDR3 loop spans 15 amino acids. Trimming stripped 3 bases from V and 8 bases from J, with 19 bases between. Germline-derived CDR1 and CDR2 are LGHNA and YNFKEQ. The CDR3 loop is CASSQYRGAEGGYTF. The CDR3 DNA sequence: TGTGCCAGCAGCCAGTACCGGGGGGCAGAAGGGGGCTACACCTTC.

The chain is built from TRBV7-3 and TRBJ1-1, with TRBD1 matching 8 bases. This CDR3 region has 16 residues. CDR1 is SGHTA, CDR2 FQGTGA, per germline. J lost 4 bases, V lost 2 bases, and 9 bases had no gene match. CDR3 DNA: TGTGCCAGCAGCTTATCGGCAGGGGGCAGGGGCACTGAAGCTTTCTTT. This codes for CASSLSAGGRGTEAFF.

This sequence joins TRBV5-1 and TRBJ2-5; 7 bases are a match to TRBD1. CDR3 length: 14 amino acids. Germline V lookup: CDR1 SGHRS, CDR2 YFSETQ. The V gene end was trimmed by 4 bases and the J gene end by 5 bases; junction bases not matched to a gene: 8. The CDR3 DNA is TGCGCCAGCAGCCCCTCGGGACAGTGGGAGACCCAGTACTTC. This gives the protein CASSPSGQWETQYF. The whole variable domain, remainder taken from reference TRBV5-1 and TRBJ2-5, is KAGVTQTPRYLIKTRGQQVTLSCSPISGHRSVSWYQQTPGQGLQFLFEYFSETQRNKGNFPGRFSGRQFSNSRSEMNVSTLELGDSALYLCASSPSGQWETQYFGPGTRLLVL.

The chain links TRBV4-2 to TRBJ1-2; D is ambiguous. CDR3 length: 15 amino acids. Germline CDR1 is LGHNA and CDR2 is YNFKEQ. Trimming removed 1 base from V and 0 bases from J, with 9 bases in between. The CDR3 DNA reads TGTGCCAGCAGCCAAGTGCAGGAGGCTAACTATGGCTACACCTTC. Protein sequence: CASSQVQEANYGYTF.